The 16 T cell receptor beta chains below come from one sample, sequenced in a study of CXCR3-negative and CXCR3-positive naive CD8 T cells. Overall study results and limits: CXCR3-expressing naive cells carried TRB CDR3s more hydrophobic than those of CXCR3-negative naive cells.

The TRB cDNA libraries were prepared by 5' RACE with UMI labels. From its re-call of the 5' RACE reads, TCRdb lists each CDR3 protein once, without DNA. The clone table shows about 90,000 distinct CDR3 sequences, with the ten largest holding roughly 0.8%. Their antigens are not known. The specimen was naive CXCR3+ CD8+ T cells from blood. Subset given: CD45RO-CCR7+CD27+CD95- naive CD8+ T cells expressing CXCR3 (TNR3+). Source of these receptors: a human donor in good health. Some clones in this sample may be carry-over from other donors' samples.

This CDR3 is CASSLVGVIDTQYF. The chain employs TRBV7-9 and TRBJ2-3; the D call from TCRdb, TRBD1, cannot be confirmed without DNA. The V gene's germline CDR1 is SEHNR and CDR2 FQNEAQ (reference sequence). CDR3 length: 14 residues.

V is TRBV7-8 and J is TRBJ2-1; TCRdb's D gene call, TRBD1, goes unchecked for lack of DNA. Germline lookup yields CDR1 SGHVS and CDR2 FQNEAQ. The CDR3 spans 13 residues. CDR3 amino acids: CASSLPGGNEQFF.

The rearrangement joins TRBV4-2 to TRBJ1-5; the D call from TCRdb, TRBD1, cannot be confirmed without DNA. The CDR3 spans 17 residues. Per the germline V gene, CDR1 is LGHNA and CDR2 is YNFKEQ. The CDR3 reads CASSLEQGARGNQPQHF.

The chain carries TRBV4-1 and TRBJ1-1; the TCRdb D gene call, TRBD1, has no DNA to confirm it. The CDR3 has 17 residues. Per the germline V gene, CDR1 is MGHRA and CDR2 is YSYEKL. The chain's CDR3 is CASSPVPQGQLNTEAFF.

The chain has TRBV27 and TRBJ1-5; TCRdb picks TRBD1, but there is no DNA to check that call. Germline values: CDR1 MNHEY, CDR2 SMNVEV (reference sequence). The CDR3 runs 14 residues. CDR3 protein: CASSFGGLKQPQHF.

The V gene is TRBV12-3 or TRBV12-4, the J gene TRBJ2-2; TCRdb proposes TRBD1, but this gene call is untestable without DNA. CDR3 length: 14 amino acids. The CDR3 loop reads CASRGQGSTGELFF.

The chain couples TRBV29-1 to TRBJ2-7. CDR3 length: 13 amino acids. The V gene's germline CDR1 is SQVTM and CDR2 ANQGSEA. This chain's CDR3 is CSVEVGGSYEQYF.

The V call is TRBV28, the J call TRBJ1-5; TCRdb designates TRBD1, a call that cannot be tested without DNA. Per germline, CDR1 MDHEN and CDR2 SYDVKM. This CDR3 contains 15 residues. The CDR3 sequence: CASTPLRVRDQPQHF.

V and J are TRBV6-1 and TRBJ2-7; TCRdb reports TRBD1, a call that lacks DNA to check it against. Germline CDR1 MNHNS, CDR2 SASEGT. This CDR3 is built from 18 residues. CDR3 in amino acids: CASSGSPPRRDRGNEQYF.

The chain combines TRBV27 with TRBJ2-7; the TRBD2 assignment by TCRdb is unverifiable without DNA. The CDR3 runs to 14 residues. Germline CDR1 MNHEY, CDR2 SMNVEV (reference sequence). CDR3 residues: CASSPRVEGYEQYF.

The chain employs TRBV12-3 or TRBV12-4 and TRBJ1-2. The CDR3 is made up of 13 amino acids. This CDR3 reads CASSWTAYYGYTF.

V is TRBV12-3 or TRBV12-4 and J is TRBJ2-1. CDR3 size: 16 residues. The CDR3 protein is CASSQAELDLYNEQFF.

The chain employs TRBV25-1 and TRBJ1-4. Germline loops: CDR1 MGHDK, CDR2 SYGVNS. There are 18 residues in the CDR3. This CDR3 is CASSEYFGGEADNEKLFF.

This chain connects TRBV6-5 to TRBJ2-1; without DNA, the TCRdb call of TRBD2 cannot be checked. Germline V gives CDR1 MNHEY, CDR2 SVGAGI. CDR3 size: 14 residues. The CDR3 loop is CASRRGSSYNEQFF.

The chain joins TRBV29-1 to TRBJ2-2. This CDR3 comprises 15 residues. Germline lookup yields CDR1 SQVTM and CDR2 ANQGSEA. The CDR3 here is CSVVVASSATGELFF.

The chain has TRBV21-1 and TRBJ2-3; the D call from TCRdb, TRBD2, cannot be confirmed without DNA. TRBV21-1 represents a pseudogene. This CDR3 spans 13 amino acids. The CDR3 is CASSKDRDSTQYF.